A selection of T cell receptor beta chains follows, all from one sample in a study of cytomegalovirus exposure and HLA in healthy donors. Libraries were prepared by immunoSEQ multiplex PCR; TCRdb keeps only in-frame clonotypes and omits some of them. The table includes fewer than 150,000 clones, 75% to 85% detected once. Sequences were obtained from PBMCs. The origin of the receptors is a woman aged 40 to 55 in good health and CMV-seropositive. The CDR3 runs from the conserved cysteine through the conserved F or W. The D gene is left open where the match is weak. Not every row has a clone size; where given, it reads once, few, many or a size class.

cdr3_length	v_call	clone_size	j_call	d_call	cdr3_aa	cdr3_nt
16	TRBV4-1	.	TRBJ2-7	TRBD2	CASSQAASGSGYEQYF	TGCGCCAGCAGCCAAGCGGCTAGCGGGAGTGGTTACGAGCAGTACTTC
15	TRBV5-1	.	TRBJ1-6	.	CASSPSDSYNSPLHF	TGCGCCAGCAGCCCCAGCGACAGCTATAATTCACCCCTCCACTTT
13	TRBV7-3	.	TRBJ2-5	.	CASSLRPKETQYF	TGTGCCAGCAGCTTAAGGCCCAAAGAGACCCAGTACTTC
14	TRBV19	few	TRBJ2-7	TRBD2	CASSRGTSSDEQYF	TGTGCCAGTAGTCGCGGGACTAGCAGCGACGAGCAGTACTTC
14	TRBV27	.	TRBJ2-5	.	CASSPTGRGETQYF	TGTGCCAGCAGTCCTACGGGCCGGGGGGAGACCCAGTACTTC
14	TRBV5-4	.	TRBJ1-1	.	CASSHPGMNTEAFF	TGTGCCAGCAGCCACCCCGGGATGAACACTGAAGCTTTCTTT
15	TRBV9	.	TRBJ2-7	.	CASSVDQGVYYEQYF	TGTGCCAGCAGCGTAGACCAAGGGGTTTACTACGAGCAGTACTTC
13	TRBV11-2	.	TRBJ1-2	TRBD1	CASSPGQDYGYTF	TGTGCCAGCAGCCCAGGACAGGACTATGGCTACACCTTC
14	TRBV7-9	few	TRBJ2-7	TRBD2	CASSVVGSGIGQYF	TGTGCCAGCAGCGTGGTTGGTAGCGGGATCGGGCAGTACTTC
16	TRBV6-5	.	TRBJ2-3	TRBD2	CASSSGTSGLTDTQYF	TGTGCCAGCAGTTCCGGGACTAGCGGCCTCACAGATACGCAGTATTTT
13	TRBV2	.	TRBJ1-6	.	CASSPGLNSPLHF	TGTGCCAGCAGCCCAGGGCTTAATTCACCCCTCCACTTT
16	TRBV5-1	.	TRBJ1-3	.	CASSLGSRPTGNTIYF	TGCGCCAGCAGCTTGGGTAGCAGACCAACTGGAAACACCATATATTTT
15	TRBV7-9	.	TRBJ1-5	TRBD1	CASSLGDRWTQPQHF	TGTGCCAGCAGCTTAGGGGACAGGTGGACTCAGCCCCAGCATTTT
14	TRBV11-2	once	TRBJ1-2	TRBD1	CASSRWTGRYGYTF	TGTGCCAGCAGCCGATGGACAGGGCGCTATGGCTACACCTTC
15	TRBV9	.	TRBJ1-2	.	CASSVDQGSNYGYTF	TGTGCCAGCAGCGTAGATCAGGGCTCTAACTATGGCTACACCTTC
13	TRBV6-1	.	TRBJ2-1	.	CASSLSSYNEQFF	TGTGCCAGCTCTCTGTCCTCCTACAATGAGCAGTTCTTC
16	TRBV4-2	.	TRBJ2-7	TRBD2	CASSQDRVAGDHEQYF	TGTGCCAGCAGCCAAGATAGGGTGGCGGGAGATCACGAGCAGTACTTC